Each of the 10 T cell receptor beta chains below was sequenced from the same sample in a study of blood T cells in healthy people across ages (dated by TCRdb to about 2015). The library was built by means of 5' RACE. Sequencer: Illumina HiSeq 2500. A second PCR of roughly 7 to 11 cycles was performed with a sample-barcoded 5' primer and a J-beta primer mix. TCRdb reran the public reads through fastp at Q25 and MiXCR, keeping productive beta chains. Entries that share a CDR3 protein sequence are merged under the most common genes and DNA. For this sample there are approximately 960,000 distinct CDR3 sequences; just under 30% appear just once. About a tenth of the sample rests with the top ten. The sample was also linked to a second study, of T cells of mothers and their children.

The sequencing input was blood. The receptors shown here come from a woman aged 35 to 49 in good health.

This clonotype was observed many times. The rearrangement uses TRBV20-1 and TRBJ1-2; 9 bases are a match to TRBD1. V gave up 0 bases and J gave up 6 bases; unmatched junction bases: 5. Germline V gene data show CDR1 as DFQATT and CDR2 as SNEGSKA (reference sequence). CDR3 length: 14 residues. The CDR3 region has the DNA TGCAGTGCTAGAGAGGTGACAGGGGGAGATGGCTACACCTTC. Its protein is CSAREVTGGDGYTF.

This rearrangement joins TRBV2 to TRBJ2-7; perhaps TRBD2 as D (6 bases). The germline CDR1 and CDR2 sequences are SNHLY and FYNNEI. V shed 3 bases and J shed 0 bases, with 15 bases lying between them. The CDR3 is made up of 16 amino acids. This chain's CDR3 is CASSDPGGPSSYEQYF. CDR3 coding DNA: TGTGCCAGCAGTGACCCCGGGGGACCAAGCTCCTACGAGCAGTACTTC.

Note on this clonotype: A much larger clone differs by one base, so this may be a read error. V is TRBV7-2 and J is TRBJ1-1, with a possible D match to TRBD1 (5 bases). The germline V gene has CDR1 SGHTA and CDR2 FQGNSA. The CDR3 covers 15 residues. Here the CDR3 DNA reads TGTGCCAACAGCCCAGGCGGGGGAATGAACACTGAAGCTTTCTTT. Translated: CANSPGGGMNTEAFF.

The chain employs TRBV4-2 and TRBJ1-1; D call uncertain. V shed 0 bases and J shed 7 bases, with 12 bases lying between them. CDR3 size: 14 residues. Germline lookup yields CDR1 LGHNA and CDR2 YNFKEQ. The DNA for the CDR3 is TGTGCCAGCAGCCAAGACTCTACTCCGCGTGAAGCTTTCTTT. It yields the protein CASSQDSTPREAFF.

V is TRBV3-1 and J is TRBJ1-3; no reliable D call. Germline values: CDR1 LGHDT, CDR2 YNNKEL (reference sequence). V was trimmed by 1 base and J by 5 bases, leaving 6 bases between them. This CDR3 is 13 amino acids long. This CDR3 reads CASSQGARNTIYF. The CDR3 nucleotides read TGTGCCAGCAGCCAAGGGGCTAGAAACACCATATATTTT.

In DNA form, the CDR3 reads TGCGCCAGCAGCCAAGAAGCCTGGTCAGAAGAGACCCAGTACTTC. Amino acids: CASSQEAWSEETQYF. V gene TRBV4-1 combines with J gene TRBJ2-5; D is ambiguous. The germline V and J ends were trimmed by 0 bases and 3 bases, with 11 bases remaining between them. Germline CDR1 reads MGHRA; CDR2 reads YSYEKL. The CDR3 is made up of 15 amino acids.

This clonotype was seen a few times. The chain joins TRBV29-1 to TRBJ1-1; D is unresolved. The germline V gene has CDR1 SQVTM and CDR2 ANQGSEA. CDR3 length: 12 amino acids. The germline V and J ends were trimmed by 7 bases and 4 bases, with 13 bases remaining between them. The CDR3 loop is CSANYEGTEAFF. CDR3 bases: TGCAGCGCCAACTATGAGGGCACTGAAGCTTTCTTT.

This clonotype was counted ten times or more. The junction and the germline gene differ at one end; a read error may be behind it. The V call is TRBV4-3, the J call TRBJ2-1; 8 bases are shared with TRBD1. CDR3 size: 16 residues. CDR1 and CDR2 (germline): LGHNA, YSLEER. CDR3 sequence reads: CASSQDPRTGYNEQFF. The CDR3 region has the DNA TGCGCCAGCAGTCAAGACCCCCGGACAGGGTACAATGAGCAGTTCTTC.

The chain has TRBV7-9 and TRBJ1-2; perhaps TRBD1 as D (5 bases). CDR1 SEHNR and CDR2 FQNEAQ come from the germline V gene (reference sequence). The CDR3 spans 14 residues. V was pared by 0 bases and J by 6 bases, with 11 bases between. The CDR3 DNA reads TGTGCCAGCAGCTTAGCGCGGCAGGGAGATGGCTACACCTTC. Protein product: CASSLARQGDGYTF. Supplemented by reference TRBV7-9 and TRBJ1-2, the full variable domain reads DTGVSQNPRHKITKRGQNVTFRCDPISEHNRLYWYRQTLGQGPEFLTYFQNEAQLEKSRLLSDRFSAERPKGSFSTLEIQRTEQGDSAMYLCASSLARQGDGYTFGSGTRLTVV.

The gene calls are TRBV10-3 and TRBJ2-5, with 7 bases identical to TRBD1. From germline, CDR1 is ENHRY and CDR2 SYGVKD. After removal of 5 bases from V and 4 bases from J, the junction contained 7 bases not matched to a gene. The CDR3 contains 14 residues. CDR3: CAISTLGQLETQYF. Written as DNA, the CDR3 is TGTGCCATCAGTACCCTGGGACAGCTAGAGACCCAGTACTTC.